The 8 T cell receptor beta chains in this list originate from one sample, sequenced in a study of blood T cell repertoires in COVID-19. Data came from immunoSEQ multiplex PCR; TCRdb stores just in-frame clones and leaves some out. The table lists about 130,000 clones, approximately 80% of them singletons, with 16% in the top ten. The sample was peripheral blood. All receptors derive from a woman aged 50 to 60 with acute or convalescent COVID-19.

The chain combines TRBV7-2 with TRBJ2-1; TRBD1 matches at 9 bases. This CDR3 region has 15 residues. Unmatched junction bases numbered 4, after V lost 3 bases and J lost 4 bases. Germline CDR1 and CDR2: SGHTA and FQGNSA. For the CDR3, the DNA is TGTGCCAGCAGCTTGGGACAGGGCCGATACAATGAGCAGTTCTTC. The encoded protein is CASSLGQGRYNEQFF.

This chain uses TRBV27 with TRBJ2-1; 8 nucleotides line up with TRBD2. Trimming cost V 2 bases and J 8 bases; bases outside gene matches: 5. The CDR3 runs to 14 residues. Germline V gene sequence: CDR1 MNHEY, CDR2 SMNVEV (reference sequence). The CDR3 region is CASSLTISGDEQFF. The CDR3 nucleotides read TGTGCCAGCAGTTTAACGATTAGCGGGGATGAGCAGTTCTTC.

This clone was recorded only once. The chain recombines TRBV27 with TRBJ2-7; a possible D gene is TRBD1 (5 bases). The germline V and J ends were trimmed by 6 bases and 0 bases, with 15 bases remaining between them. The CDR3 runs to 15 residues. Germline V gene data show CDR1 as MNHEY and CDR2 as SMNVEV (reference sequence). The DNA for the CDR3 is TGTGCCAGCAGATCCCTCGGACAAAGCTCCTACGAGCAGTACTTC. This gives the protein CASRSLGQSSYEQYF.

The chain links TRBV6-5 to TRBJ1-3; no clear D gene. Germline V gene data show CDR1 as MNHEY and CDR2 as SVGAGI. The V end was cut by 7 bases, the J end by 2 bases, with 15 bases between. CDR3 length equals 15 residues. CDR3 sequence reads: CASIPSRTTGNTIYF. CDR3 in DNA: TGTGCCAGCATCCCAAGTAGAACGACTGGAAACACCATATATTTT.

This clone showed up just a few times. The rearrangement joins TRBV30 to TRBJ2-2; the D gene is possibly TRBD1 (6 bases). V was shortened by 4 bases and J by 1 base, with 16 bases between the two germline ends. Germline V gives CDR1 GTSNPN, CDR2 SVGIG (reference sequence). CDR3 length equals 16 residues. Here the CDR3 DNA reads TGTGCCTGGAAAGGGTTGGGGGCAGGGAACACCGGGGAGCTGTTTTTT. Translating it yields CAWKGLGAGNTGELFF.

The V call is TRBV13, the J call TRBJ1-6; D may be TRBD1 (5 bases). Per germline, CDR1 PRHDT and CDR2 FYEKMQ (reference sequence). The CDR3 has 15 amino acids. V lost 0 bases and J 5 bases, leaving 8 bases between the germline ends. The CDR3 nucleotides are TGTGCCAGCAGCTTAGGGGGACTTAATAATTCACCCCTCCACTTT. As protein: CASSLGGLNNSPLHF.

A single count supports this clone. The chain combines TRBV5-1 with TRBJ2-1, with 10 bases that match TRBD2. The CDR3 runs 15 residues. V shed 0 bases and J 4 bases; nucleotides not matched to a gene: 1. Germline V lookup: CDR1 SGHRS, CDR2 YFSETQ. CDR3 nucleotides: TGCGCCAGCAGCTTGGGGACTAGCGGATACAATGAGCAGTTCTTC. Translating gives CASSLGTSGYNEQFF.

The CDR3 reads CASSPSGPNYGYTF. The CDR3 DNA reads as TGTGCCAGCAGTCCGTCAGGCCCTAACTATGGCTACACCTTC. V usage is TRBV2 and J usage is TRBJ1-2; D gene uncertain. In germline, CDR1 is SNHLY, CDR2 FYNNEI. This CDR3 contains 14 residues. V gave up 5 bases and J gave up 0 bases, with 10 bases separating them.